The TCR beta chain described here comes from a study of cytomegalovirus exposure and HLA in healthy donors. 60 Vbeta and 13 Jbeta primers were used in PCR. This table comes from immunoSEQ multiplex PCR, and its TCRdb copy is limited to in-frame clones, with some not included. The data contain tens of thousands of clones, around 87% of them singletons. Study-level points and caveats: Association with HLA alleles at 0.05 false discovery rate was found for 16,951 TCR beta sequences in a later analysis. In an earlier analysis, about 90% or about 30%: the productive usage of most TCR beta V segments. It was reportedly the case that the classifier diagnosed cytomegalovirus status with high specificity and sensitivity. Investigators reported about 160 TCR beta chains as tied to cytomegalovirus.

Points on this clone: No antigen is known for it.

The material sequenced was PBMCs. This TCR was sampled from a woman aged 25 to 39 in good health and CMV-seropositive.

Written as DNA, the CDR3 is TGTGCCACCGGAGCTGGCGGGAGGGCCATGGTCGAGCAGTACTTC. Its protein is CATGAGGRAMVEQYF. The V gene is TRBV7-9, the J gene TRBJ2-7; 9 bases match TRBD2. V was clipped by 10 bases and J by 6 bases; unmatched bases: 16. Germline-derived CDR1 and CDR2 are SEHNR and FQNEAQ (reference sequence). This CDR3 contains 15 residues.